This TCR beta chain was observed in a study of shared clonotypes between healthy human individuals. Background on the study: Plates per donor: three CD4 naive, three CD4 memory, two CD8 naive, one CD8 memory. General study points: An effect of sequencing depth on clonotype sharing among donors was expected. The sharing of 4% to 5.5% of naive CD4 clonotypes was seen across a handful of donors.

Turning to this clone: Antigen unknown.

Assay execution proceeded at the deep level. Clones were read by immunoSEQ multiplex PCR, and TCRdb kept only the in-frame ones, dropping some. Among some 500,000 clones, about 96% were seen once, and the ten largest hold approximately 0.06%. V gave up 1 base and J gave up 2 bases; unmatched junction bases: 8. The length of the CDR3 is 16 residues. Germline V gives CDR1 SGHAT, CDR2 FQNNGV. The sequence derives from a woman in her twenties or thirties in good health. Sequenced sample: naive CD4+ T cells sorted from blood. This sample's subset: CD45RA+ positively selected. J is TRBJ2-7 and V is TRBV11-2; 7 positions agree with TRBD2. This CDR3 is CASSLVVGGPTYEQYF. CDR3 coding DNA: TGTGCCAGCAGCTTAGTGGTGGGAGGGCCCACCTACGAGCAGTACTTC.